A single sample is the source of the 25 T cell receptor beta chains below, sequenced in a study of T cell repertoires in cytomegalovirus infection. One entry per CDR3 protein results from TCRdb running MiXCR on the reads. In the table there are 700,000 to 950,000 distinct CDR3 sequences, 32% of which are singletons. The antigens these receptors bind are not known. Specimen: cultured CD8+ T cells from PBMCs, collected from culture after CMV antigen stimulation. All receptors come from a human donor in good health (CMV status not recorded). Some clones in this sample may be carry-over from other donors' samples.

The chain couples TRBV15 to TRBJ1-1, with D possibly matching TRBD1 (5 bases). Germline values: CDR1 LNHNV, CDR2 YYDKDF (reference sequence). The ends were cut back, 3 bases at V and 0 bases at J, with 14 bases in the middle. The CDR3 has 16 amino acids. Written as DNA, the CDR3 is TGTGCCACCAGCAGTGTGCCAATAGGGGTGAACACTGAAGCTTTCTTT. Its translation: CATSSVPIGVNTEAFF.

V is TRBV19 and J is TRBJ1-2, with D unclear. The length of the CDR3 is 14 residues. Germline V gene data show CDR1 as LNHDA and CDR2 as SQIVND (reference sequence). Trimming removed 1 base from V and 8 bases from J, with 14 bases in between. CDR3 sequence: CASSIGLGAGGYTF. CDR3 DNA: TGTGCCAGTAGTATAGGCTTGGGAGCAGGCGGCTACACCTTC.

The chain couples TRBV6-5 to TRBJ2-7; the match to TRBD2 covers 10 bases. This CDR3 is built from 18 residues. V shed 2 bases and J 2 bases; nucleotides not matched to a gene: 12. Germline V lookup: CDR1 MNHEY, CDR2 SVGAGI. CDR3 in amino acids: CASSYDFTSGAATYEQYF. In DNA, the CDR3 is TGTGCCAGCAGTTACGATTTTACTAGCGGGGCCGCCACCTACGAGCAGTACTTC.

The chain links TRBV6-6 to TRBJ2-7; no clear D. Germline CDR1 is MNHNY and CDR2 is SVGAGI (reference sequence). The V gene lost 6 bases and the J gene lost 3 bases, with 15 bases spanning the gap. The CDR3 spans 14 residues. CDR3 sequence (DNA): TGTGCCAGCAGCCCCGGACCAACCTTCTACGAGCAGTACGTC. Protein: CASSPGPTFYEQYV.

The chain has TRBV10-2 and TRBJ2-7, with D uncertain. This CDR3 spans 14 amino acids. Germline V gene data show CDR1 as WSHSY and CDR2 as SAAADI. Trimming removed 3 bases at V and 2 bases at J, with 11 bases between. CDR3 loop: CASSDPATAYEQYF. The CDR3, as DNA: TGCGCCAGCAGTGACCCGGCCACCGCCTACGAGCAGTACTTC.

V usage is TRBV5-6 and J usage is TRBJ2-7; D remains ambiguous. The CDR3 totals 14 residues. V lost 0 bases, J lost 4 bases, and 11 bases lay in between. The germline gives CDR1 SGHDT, CDR2 YYEEEE. CDR3 sequence: CASSLGGRFYEQYF. CDR3 bases: TGTGCCAGCAGCTTGGGTGGCAGATTTTACGAGCAGTACTTC.

The J gene is TRBJ1-1, the V gene TRBV7-6; tentative D call: TRBD1 (5 bases). Deletions cut 5 bases from V and 1 base from J, with 11 bases between. The CDR3 is made up of 14 amino acids. Germline CDR1 SGHVS, CDR2 FNYEAQ. CDR3 bases: TGTGCCAGCAGCGAGGGGACCCCGAACACTGAAGCTTTCTTT. It translates to CASSEGTPNTEAFF.

The table lists this clonotype with many counts. This chain uses TRBV7-2 with TRBJ2-7; 7 bases line up with TRBD1. CDR3 length: 13 amino acids. The V segment lost 5 bases and the J segment 3 bases; nucleotides outside the gene matches: 4. Germline V gene lookup returns CDR1 SGHTA and CDR2 FQGNSA. CDR3 amino acids: CASSPWDSYEQYF. In DNA, the CDR3 is TGTGCCAGCAGCCCCTGGGACAGCTACGAGCAGTACTTC.

A remark on this clonotype: A much larger clone lies a single base off, so this may be a read error. The J gene is TRBJ2-2, the V gene TRBV7-6, with TRBD2 as a possible D gene (5 bases). CDR1 and CDR2 (germline): SGHVS, FNYEAQ. The CDR3 is 14 amino acids. The CDR3 here is CVSSQGLHTGELFF. Here the CDR3 DNA reads TGTGTCAGCAGCCAAGGACTTCACACCGGGGAGCTGTTTTTT. The whole variable domain, filled in from reference TRBV7-6 and TRBJ2-2, reads GAGVSQSPRYKVTKRGQDVALRCDPISGHVSLYWYRQALGQGPEFLTYFNYEAQQDKSGLPNDRFSAERPEGSISTLTIQRTEQRDSAMYRCVSSQGLHTGELFFGEGSRLTVL.

This clonotype was picked up many times. One junction end does not reproduce the germline sequence, and a read error may be involved. The rearrangement links TRBV7-6 to TRBJ2-5; D is unresolved. The germline V gene has CDR1 SGHVS and CDR2 FNYEAQ. This CDR3 comprises 14 residues. Here the CDR3 reads CASCLYRSCETQYF. The CDR3 coding sequence is TGTGCCAGCTGCTTGTATCGCTCTTGCGAGACCCAGTACTTC.

This clonotype has a handful of counts. The chain joins TRBV20-1 to TRBJ2-7, with 7 bases that match TRBD1. The CDR3 is made up of 12 amino acids. Looked up from germline, CDR1 is DFQATT and CDR2 is SNEGSKA (reference sequence). The ends lost 3 bases at V and 5 bases at J; junction bases unmatched: 4. In DNA form, the CDR3 reads TGCAGTGCTAGCTGGGACAGCGACGAGCAGTACTTC. Protein product: CSASWDSDEQYF.

This clonotype was observed a few times. The genes are TRBV12-3 or TRBV12-4 and TRBJ2-5; D may be TRBD2 (6 bases). Trimming took off 2 bases at V and 5 bases at J, with 12 bases between the two ends. This CDR3 has 14 amino acids. CDR3 sequence (DNA): TGTGCCAGCAGTTTAACTAGCTCCGGGGAGACCCAGTACTTC. Amino acid sequence: CASSLTSSGETQYF.

This chain connects TRBV4-2 to TRBJ2-3; D uncertain. Germline lookup yields CDR1 LGHNA and CDR2 YNFKEQ. V was shortened by 8 bases and J by 5 bases, with 14 bases between the two germline ends. The CDR3 has 13 amino acids. CDR3 in amino acids: CASLQEGGDTQYF. The CDR3 DNA reads TGTGCCAGCCTTCAGGAAGGCGGAGATACGCAGTATTTT.

This clonotype has more than one count but fewer than ten. The chain employs TRBV27 and TRBJ2-2; unclear D gene. The V end was cut by 8 bases, the J end by 5 bases, with 9 bases between. Germline-derived CDR1 and CDR2 are MNHEY and SMNVEV (reference sequence). The CDR3 loop spans 12 amino acids. The CDR3 DNA sequence: TGTGCCAGCGGCATTGGGACCGGGGAGCTGTTTTTT. Translated: CASGIGTGELFF.

This clonotype appeared a few times. The CDR3 sequence: CASRGTETYEQYV. CDR3 DNA sequence: TGTGCCAGCAGGGGGACAGAGACCTACGAGCAGTACGTC. The genes are TRBV28 and TRBJ2-7; 7 bases align to TRBD1. The length of the CDR3 is 13 residues. Germline CDR1 is MDHEN and CDR2 is SYDVKM. The junction had 4 bases not matched to a gene; V was cut back by 6 bases and J by 2 bases.

In this sample, this clonotype turned up a few times. This chain uses TRBV19 with TRBJ2-1; 8 nucleotides agree with TRBD2. The length of the CDR3 is 15 residues. The germline V gene has CDR1 LNHDA and CDR2 SQIVND (reference sequence). Losses at the gene ends were 1 base for V and 3 bases for J; bases not matched to a gene: 2. CDR3 DNA: TGTGCCAGTAGTATAGGGCGGGGGGACTACAATGAGCAGTTCTTC. Translated: CASSIGRGDYNEQFF.

This chain links TRBV7-6 with TRBJ1-1; 7 nucleotides align to TRBD1. The trim removed 4 bases at V and 7 bases at J, leaving 12 bases unmatched. The CDR3 has 15 amino acids. The germline gives CDR1 SGHVS, CDR2 FNYEAQ. The CDR3 nucleotides are TGTGCCAGCAGCTCCCCCCGTGAGGGGGCTATTGAAGCTTTCTTT. Its protein product is CASSSPREGAIEAFF.

The V call is TRBV19, the J call TRBJ2-1; 9 nucleotides match TRBD1. Germline V gives CDR1 LNHDA, CDR2 SQIVND (reference sequence). After removal of 8 bases from V and 1 base from J, the junction contained 6 bases not matched to a gene. The CDR3 totals 15 residues. In DNA form, the CDR3 reads TGTGCCAGTTGCTGGACAGGGGCTTCCTACAATGAGCAGTTCTTC. It encodes CASCWTGASYNEQFF.

In its sample, this clonotype was seen a few times. V gene TRBV13 combines with J gene TRBJ2-3, with D perhaps TRBD2 (6 bases). Trimming removed 4 bases from V and 4 bases from J, with 15 bases in between. The CDR3 spans 15 residues. Per the germline V gene, CDR1 is PRHDT and CDR2 is FYEKMQ (reference sequence). The DNA of the CDR3 is TGTGCCAGCAGCTCCTCAGTGGAGGGGCCAGATACGCAGTATTTT. Amino acids: CASSSSVEGPDTQYF.

This clonotype has ten or more counts. This chain joins TRBV11-2 and TRBJ2-3; 10 positions match TRBD2. V shed 1 base and J 4 bases; nucleotides not matched to a gene: 5. Per germline, CDR1 SGHAT and CDR2 FQNNGV. CDR3 length: 16 amino acids. For the CDR3, the DNA is TGTGCCAGCAGCTTAGGGAGAGCGGGGGGGCCAGATACGCAGTATTTT. Its translation is CASSLGRAGGPDTQYF.

The CDR3 sequence is CASSPGTRAAYEQYF. CDR3 nucleotide sequence: TGTGCCAGTAGTCCCGGGACCCGAGCGGCCTACGAGCAGTACTTC. V usage is TRBV19 and J usage is TRBJ2-7; D might be TRBD1 or TRBD2, each matching 5 bases. CDR3 length equals 15 residues. CDR1 is LNHDA and CDR2 is SQIVND in the germline V gene (reference sequence). V shed 5 bases and J shed 2 bases, with 16 bases lying between them.

This clonotype turned up a few times. J is TRBJ1-5 and V is TRBV7-9; 11 bases map to TRBD1. Germline values: CDR1 SEHNR, CDR2 FQNEAQ (reference sequence). Germline trimming cut 4 bases from V and 6 bases from J; bases unmatched to any gene: 14. The CDR3 consists of 18 residues. For the CDR3, the DNA is TGTGCCAGCAGCTCGACTGGCCTTGGGGGACAGGGGGTTCAGCCCCAGCATTTT. This gives the protein CASSSTGLGGQGVQPQHF.

This clonotype was counted between two and nine times. The chain has TRBV6-1 and TRBJ1-3; 7 bases fit TRBD1. Looked up from germline, CDR1 is MNHNS and CDR2 is SASEGT. V was clipped by 8 bases and J by 4 bases; unmatched bases: 8. The CDR3 has 14 amino acids. CDR3 nucleotides: TGTGCCAGCGGACAGGATGCCACGGGAAACACCATATATTTT. Translation gives CASGQDATGNTIYF.

This clonotype has only a few counts. V usage is TRBV7-8 and J usage is TRBJ1-2; 7 positions match TRBD1. Per the germline V gene, CDR1 is SGHVS and CDR2 is FQNEAQ. Trimming cost V 5 bases and J 8 bases; bases outside gene matches: 8. The CDR3 runs to 13 residues. The CDR3 nucleotides read TGTGCCAGCAGCCCGTCGACAGGGTTCGGCTACACCTTC. Its protein is CASSPSTGFGYTF.

The V and J genes are TRBV4-3 and TRBJ1-6; D is unresolved. Germline V CDR1 and CDR2: LGHNA, YSLEER. The CDR3 is 15 amino acids. The V and J ends lost 0 bases and 5 bases respectively, with 8 bases between them. CDR3 in DNA: TGCGCCAGCAGCCAAGATAGGTTGGATAATTCACCCCTCCACTTT. Its translation is CASSQDRLDNSPLHF.